Included here is one T cell receptor beta chain sequence, with context. Its binding antigen is unknown. No much larger clone exists at a distance of one base, and base qualities are not known. This record belongs to a study of shared clonotypes between healthy human individuals (TCRdb year 2020). In the study overall: The cohort comprised two women and a few men aged 18 to 49 years. Per donor, three plates each were used for CD4 naive and CD4 memory, two for CD8 naive, and one for CD8 memory. To estimate repertoire size and how much clonotypes are shared between individuals, the study performed deep sequencing of blood TCR repertoires from about five healthy adults. Libraries were prepared and TCR repertoires were sequenced by different laboratories using diverse techniques, in order to increase sequencing depth and limit assay-specific biases. Per donor, leukapheresis produced somewhere between about 0.9 and 9 billion PBMCs.

CDR1 and CDR2 (LGHNA, YSLEER) derive from the germline V gene. V and J are trimmed by 1 base and 2 bases, and the gene matches miss 7 bases of the junction. The CDR3 measures 16 amino acids from cysteine to phenylalanine. Only the CDR3 DNA is retained, 48 bases long and in frame from the first base. Findings and caveats that apply to the study as a whole: Only blood was sampled, and tissue TCR repertoires likely differ from those in blood. When a handful of donors were compared, the shared fraction of clonotypes was about 5% for naive CD4, about 4% for naive CD8, 2% to 2.5% for memory CD4, and around 0.37% for memory CD8. Pairwise subsampling indicated that sequencing depth was expected to affect the degree of clonotype sharing among donors. Because the study included a small number of donors, the genetic and exposure-history diversity represented was limited. Rarefaction of sorted-subset datasets indicated incomplete sequencing despite the large sequencing depth. Naive subsets generally had larger estimated clonotype richness than memory subsets did. Clonotypes shared by all four sorted-subset donors showed higher generation probabilities than non-shared clonotypes.

Using the deep immunoSEQ assay, multiplex PCR amplified TCR CDR3 regions from genomic DNA. For each cell subset, the extracted genomic DNA was distributed evenly across all wells of several immunoSEQ 96-well plates, and each plate served as one replicate. For sorted subsets, about 0.2 ug genomic DNA, equal to tens of thousands of T cell genomes, was loaded into each replicate PCR. Purified libraries were quantified with a Qubit 3.0 fluorometer, sized on a Bioanalyzer 2100, and re-quantified with the KAPA Library Quantification kit. Each immunoSEQ 96-well plate was sequenced on its own single-read 150-cycle Illumina NextSeq 550 flow cell. As for how the authors treated the data: Because the immunoSEQ output held only junctional sequences and lacked quality scores, the filtering could not match the filtering applied to full-length reads. To assign V/J genes and CDR3, sequences were annotated using PyIR, a Python wrapper for IgBLAST v1.9, with IMGT germline references. Any read was removed if the V/J assignment was weak (E-value above 1e-6), the CDR3 was missing, or the read contained stop codons, out-of-frame junctions, or ambiguous translated residues. A V3J clonotype was defined by an identical inferred V gene, J gene, and CDR3 amino acid sequence. Percentage overlap between repertoires was computed as shared unique clonotypes divided by the size of the smaller repertoire. RTK rarefaction, the Chao1 estimator, and Recon v2.1 estimates of unobserved clonotypes were used to assess repertoire richness. Generation probabilities for all TCRbeta clonotypes obtained by the gDNA method from a few donors were computed using OLGA. This is the immuneACCESS table as TCRdb keeps it, with only in-frame sequences that have V and J called. A part of the clones is gone; compared with another copy, unresolved V genes explain less than half, and the rest is unexplained. V and J calls and clone size are as listed in that table; D and trimming were resolved from the DNA. For this sample there are over 1.5 million clones; about 98% appear just once. The biggest ten clones account for roughly 0.45% of the sample.

Donors were healthy HIV-negative adults with no recently reported acute infections or vaccinations. Every donor was a Caucasian adult residing in Nashville, Tennessee, USA. CD4+ T cells were enriched through magnetic negative selection, after which naive cells were positively selected on CD45RA and the remaining negative fraction served as the memory subset. After blood collection by leukapheresis, PBMCs were isolated using Ficoll-Histopaque density gradient centrifugation and then cryopreserved in the vapor phase of liquid nitrogen. Analytical flow cytometry was used to check the purity and quantity of each magnetically sorted T cell population. Genomic DNA was isolated from each sorted fraction and quantified by UV absorbance on a Nanodrop 2000c.

The specimen sequenced was naive CD4+ T cells sorted from blood. The sample's cell subset or site label, decoded: CD45RA+ positively selected. The source is a man in his thirties or forties in good health. Recombination joined TRBV4-3 with TRBJ2-7, with TRBD2 matching 8 junction bases. The bases read TGCGCCAGCAGCCAAGGGGTCGCGACTAGCGCCTACGAGCAGTACTTC. This encodes CASSQGVATSAYEQYF.